This entry lists 8 T cell receptor beta chains sequenced from one sample in a study of PD-1 blockade in classical Hodgkin lymphoma. TCRdb's table, derived via immunoSEQ multiplex PCR, lists solely in-frame clones and lacks some. Of about 53,000 clones listed, more than 65% are singletons. All patients experienced relapse after autologous stem cell transplantation, and brentuximab vedotin exposure was variable. The specimen comprised peripheral blood mononuclear cells (PBMCs), sampled at baseline. The receptors were sampled from a human donor with classical Hodgkin lymphoma.

This chain uses TRBV11-2 with TRBJ2-7; 13 bases agree with TRBD2. The CDR3 contains 19 residues. After removal of 5 bases from V and 0 bases from J, the junction contained 13 bases not matched to a gene. Germline values: CDR1 SGHAT, CDR2 FQNNGV. DNA of the CDR3: TGTGCCAGCAGCCCGGGGACTAGCGGGACCTTAAGGAGCTCCTACGAGCAGTACGTC. This translates into CASSPGTSGTLRSSYEQYV.

The J gene is TRBJ1-1, the V gene TRBV7-8, with no clear D. This CDR3 spans 13 amino acids. The V and J ends lost 2 bases and 4 bases respectively, with 8 bases between them. Germline lookup yields CDR1 SGHVS and CDR2 FQNEAQ. The chain's CDR3 is CASSLPRGTEAFF. The CDR3 coding sequence is TGTGCCAGCAGCTTACCGAGAGGCACTGAAGCTTTCTTT.

The chain has TRBV7-2 and TRBJ2-3; TRBD1 or TRBD2 may be the D gene (5 bases each). The CDR3 spans 14 residues. CDR1 and CDR2 (germline): SGHTA, FQGNSA. Trimming removed 5 bases from V and 1 base from J, with 10 bases in between. CDR3 nucleotides: TGTGCCAGCAGCCCGAGAGGGGGCACAGATACGCAGTATTTT. It yields the protein CASSPRGGTDTQYF.

The table lists this clone with a few counts. J is TRBJ2-3 and V is TRBV4-3, with 7 nucleotides matching TRBD1. CDR3 length: 15 amino acids. After removal of 4 bases from V and 8 bases from J, the junction contained 12 bases not matched to a gene. Germline V gene lookup returns CDR1 LGHNA and CDR2 YSLEER. The CDR3 DNA reads TGCGCCAGCAGCCCGACAGGGCGCGAGTTGGGTACGCAGTATTTT. Its translation is CASSPTGRELGTQYF.

This clone was observed once. The chain uses TRBV7-3 and TRBJ1-2; 11 nucleotides align to TRBD1. The CDR3 totals 16 residues. CDR1 and CDR2 (germline): SGHTA, FQGTGA. J gave up 7 bases and V 4 bases, and 11 bases lay outside the gene matches. The CDR3 bases are TGTGCCAGCAGCTCATCCGGACAGGGGGCGCTGGGTGGCTACACCTTC. It codes for CASSSSGQGALGGYTF.

The table lists this clone with a few counts. The chain combines TRBV19 with TRBJ1-1; tentative D call: TRBD1 (5 bases). V lost 7 bases and J 1 base, leaving 7 bases between the germline ends. Germline V gene lookup returns CDR1 LNHDA and CDR2 SQIVND (reference sequence). The CDR3 is made up of 12 amino acids. CDR3 amino acids: CASNQGNTEAFF. The CDR3 DNA sequence: TGTGCCAGTAACCAGGGGAACACTGAAGCTTTCTTT.

The chain employs TRBV6-1 and TRBJ1-5; D unclear. The CDR3 consists of 12 residues. V lost 9 bases to trimming and J lost 12 bases, with 18 bases between them. Germline V gene lookup returns CDR1 MNHNS and CDR2 SASEGT. The CDR3 region is CASTEQSVIQHF. The CDR3 region has the DNA TGTGCCAGTACAGAGCAATCAGTGATCCAGCATTTT.

The chain carries TRBV29-1 and TRBJ2-1; TRBD2 matches at 7 bases. Unmatched junction bases numbered 6, after V lost 7 bases and J lost 3 bases. Germline V gene data show CDR1 as SQVTM and CDR2 as ANQGSEA. This CDR3 is 13 amino acids long. The DNA for the CDR3 is TGCAGCGGCCTGGCGGGAGACTACAATGAGCAGTTCTTC. Residues: CSGLAGDYNEQFF.